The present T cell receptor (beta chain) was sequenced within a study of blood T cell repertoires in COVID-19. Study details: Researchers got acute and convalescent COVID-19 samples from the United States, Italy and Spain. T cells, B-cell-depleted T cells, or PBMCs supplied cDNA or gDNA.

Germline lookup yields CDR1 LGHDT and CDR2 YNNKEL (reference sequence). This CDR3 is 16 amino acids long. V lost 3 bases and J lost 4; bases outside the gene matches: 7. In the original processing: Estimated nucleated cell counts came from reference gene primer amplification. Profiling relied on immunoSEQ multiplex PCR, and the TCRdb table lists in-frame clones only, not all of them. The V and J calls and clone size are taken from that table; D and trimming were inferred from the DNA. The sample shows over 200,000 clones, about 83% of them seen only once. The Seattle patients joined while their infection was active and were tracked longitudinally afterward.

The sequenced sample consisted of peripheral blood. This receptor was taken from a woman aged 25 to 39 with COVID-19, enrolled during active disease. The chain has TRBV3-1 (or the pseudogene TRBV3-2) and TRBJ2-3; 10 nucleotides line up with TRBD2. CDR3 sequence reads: CASSHVTSGTPDTQYF. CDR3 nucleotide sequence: TGTGCCAGCAGCCATGTCACTAGCGGGACGCCAGATACGCAGTATTTT.